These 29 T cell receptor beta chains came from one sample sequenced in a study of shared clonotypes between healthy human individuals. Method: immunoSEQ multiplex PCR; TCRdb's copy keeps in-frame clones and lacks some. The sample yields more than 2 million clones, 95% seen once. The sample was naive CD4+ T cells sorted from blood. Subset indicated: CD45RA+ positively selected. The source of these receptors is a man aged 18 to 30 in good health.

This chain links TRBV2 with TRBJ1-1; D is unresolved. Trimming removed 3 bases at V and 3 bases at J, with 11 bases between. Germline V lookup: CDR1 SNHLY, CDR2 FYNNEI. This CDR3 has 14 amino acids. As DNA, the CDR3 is TGTGCCAGCAGTGATGGAGTTGCCGACACTGAAGCTTTCTTT. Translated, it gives CASSDGVADTEAFF. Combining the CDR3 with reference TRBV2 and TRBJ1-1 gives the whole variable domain EPEVTQTPSHQVTQMGQEVILRCVPISNHLYFYWYRQILGQKVEFLVSFYNNEISEKSEIFDDQFSVERPDGSNFTLKIRSTKLEDSAMYFCASSDGVADTEAFFGQGTRLTVV.

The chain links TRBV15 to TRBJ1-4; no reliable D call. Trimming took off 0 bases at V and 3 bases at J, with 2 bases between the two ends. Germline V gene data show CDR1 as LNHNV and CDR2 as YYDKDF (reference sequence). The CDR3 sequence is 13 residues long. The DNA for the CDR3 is TGTGCCACCAGCAGAGACTCTAATGAAAAACTGTTTTTT. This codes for CATSRDSNEKLFF.

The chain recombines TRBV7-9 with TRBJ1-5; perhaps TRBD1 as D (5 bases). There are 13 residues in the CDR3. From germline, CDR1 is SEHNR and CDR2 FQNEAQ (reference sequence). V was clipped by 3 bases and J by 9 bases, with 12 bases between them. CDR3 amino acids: CASSFREGGPQHF. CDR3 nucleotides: TGTGCCAGCAGCTTCAGGGAGGGTGGGCCCCAGCATTTT.

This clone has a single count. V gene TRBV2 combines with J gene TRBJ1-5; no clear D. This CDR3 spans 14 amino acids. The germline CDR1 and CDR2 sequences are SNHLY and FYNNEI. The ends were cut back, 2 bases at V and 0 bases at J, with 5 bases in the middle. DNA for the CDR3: TGTGCCAGCAGTGAAAGGAGTAGCAATCAGCCCCAGCATTTT. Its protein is CASSERSSNQPQHF.

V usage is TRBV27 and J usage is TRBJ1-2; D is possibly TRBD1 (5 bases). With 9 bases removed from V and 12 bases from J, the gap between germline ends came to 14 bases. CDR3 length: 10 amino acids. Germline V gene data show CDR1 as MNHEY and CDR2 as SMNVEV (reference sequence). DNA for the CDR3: TGTGCCAGAAATAGGGGTGAGCACACCTTC. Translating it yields CARNRGEHTF.

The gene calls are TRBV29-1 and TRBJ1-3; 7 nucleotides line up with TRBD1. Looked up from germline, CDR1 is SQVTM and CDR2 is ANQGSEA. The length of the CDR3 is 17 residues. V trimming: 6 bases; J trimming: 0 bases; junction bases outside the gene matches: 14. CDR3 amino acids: CSVQRLPGQHSGNTIYF. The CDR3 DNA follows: TGCAGCGTCCAGAGACTCCCGGGACAGCACTCTGGAAACACCATATATTTT.

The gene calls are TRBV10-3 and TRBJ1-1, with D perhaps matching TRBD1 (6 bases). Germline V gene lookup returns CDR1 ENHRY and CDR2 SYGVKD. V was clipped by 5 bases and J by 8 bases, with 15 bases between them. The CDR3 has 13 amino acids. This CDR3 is CAISSWSGEEAFF. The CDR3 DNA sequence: TGTGCCATCAGTTCTTGGTCAGGGGAAGAAGCTTTCTTT.

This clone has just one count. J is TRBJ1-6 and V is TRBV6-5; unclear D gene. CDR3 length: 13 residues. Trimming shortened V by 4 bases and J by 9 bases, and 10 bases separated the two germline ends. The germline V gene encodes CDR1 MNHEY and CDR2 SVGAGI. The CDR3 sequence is CASSLGRFSPLHF. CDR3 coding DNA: TGTGCCAGCAGTTTGGGCCGATTTTCACCCCTCCACTTT.

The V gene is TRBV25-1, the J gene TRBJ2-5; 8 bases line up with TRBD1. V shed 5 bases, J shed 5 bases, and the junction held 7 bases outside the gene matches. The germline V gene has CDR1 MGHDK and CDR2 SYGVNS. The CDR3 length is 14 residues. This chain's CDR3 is CASSIPGGGETQYF. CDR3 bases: TGTGCCAGCAGTATACCAGGGGGCGGTGAGACCCAGTACTTC.

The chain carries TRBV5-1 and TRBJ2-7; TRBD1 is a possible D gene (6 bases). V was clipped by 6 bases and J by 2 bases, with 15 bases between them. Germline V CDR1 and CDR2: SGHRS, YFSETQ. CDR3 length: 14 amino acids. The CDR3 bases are TGCGCCAGCAACAGGGAAGGGGGAACCTACGAGCAGTACTTC. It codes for CASNREGGTYEQYF.

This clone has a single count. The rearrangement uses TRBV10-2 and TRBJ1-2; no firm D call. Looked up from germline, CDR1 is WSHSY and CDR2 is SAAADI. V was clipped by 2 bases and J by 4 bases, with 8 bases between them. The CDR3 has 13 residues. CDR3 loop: CASSEADIYGYTF. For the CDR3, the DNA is TGCGCCAGCAGTGAGGCGGATATCTATGGCTACACCTTC.

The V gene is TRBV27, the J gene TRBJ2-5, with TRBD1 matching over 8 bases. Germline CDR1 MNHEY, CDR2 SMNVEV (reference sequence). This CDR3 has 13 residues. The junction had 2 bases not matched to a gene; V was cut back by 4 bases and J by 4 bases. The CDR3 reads CASSSRGPETQYF. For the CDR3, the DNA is TGTGCCAGCAGTTCCAGGGGGCCAGAGACCCAGTACTTC.

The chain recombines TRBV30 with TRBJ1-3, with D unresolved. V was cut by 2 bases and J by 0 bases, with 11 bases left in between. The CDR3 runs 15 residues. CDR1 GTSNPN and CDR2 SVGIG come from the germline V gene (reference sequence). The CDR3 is CAWSIRTGSGNTIYF. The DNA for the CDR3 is TGTGCCTGGAGTATACGCACGGGCTCTGGAAACACCATATATTTT.

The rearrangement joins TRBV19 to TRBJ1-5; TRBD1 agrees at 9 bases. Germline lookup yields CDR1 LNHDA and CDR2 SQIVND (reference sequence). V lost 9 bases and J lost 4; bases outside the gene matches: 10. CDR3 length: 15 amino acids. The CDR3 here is CASSDRGKTNQPQHF. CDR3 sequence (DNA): TGTGCCAGCTCGGACAGGGGTAAAACTAATCAGCCCCAGCATTTT.

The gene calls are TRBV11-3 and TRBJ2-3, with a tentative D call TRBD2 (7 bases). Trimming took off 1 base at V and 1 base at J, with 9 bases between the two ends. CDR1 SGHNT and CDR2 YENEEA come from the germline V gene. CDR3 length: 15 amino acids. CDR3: CASSLGGGGTDTQYF. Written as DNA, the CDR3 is TGTGCCAGCAGCTTAGGAGGGGGGGGCACAGATACGCAGTATTTT. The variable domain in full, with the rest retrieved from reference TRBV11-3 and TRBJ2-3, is EAGVVQSPRYKIIEKKQPVAFWCNPISGHNTLYWYLQNLGQGPELLIRYENEEAVDDSQLPKDRFSAERLKGVDSTLKIQPAELGDSAVYLCASSLGGGGTDTQYFGPGTRLTVL.

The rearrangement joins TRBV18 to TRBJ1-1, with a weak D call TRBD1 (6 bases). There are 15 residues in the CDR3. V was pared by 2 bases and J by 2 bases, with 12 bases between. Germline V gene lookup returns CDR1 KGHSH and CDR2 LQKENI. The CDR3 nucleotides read TGTGCCAGCTCACCAAGGCAGGGGAGAAACACTGAAGCTTTCTTT. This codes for CASSPRQGRNTEAFF.

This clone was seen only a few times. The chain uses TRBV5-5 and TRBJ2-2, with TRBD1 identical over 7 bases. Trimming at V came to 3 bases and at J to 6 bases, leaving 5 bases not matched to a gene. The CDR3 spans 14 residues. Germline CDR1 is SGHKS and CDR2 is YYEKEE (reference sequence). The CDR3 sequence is CASSSRQGAGELFF. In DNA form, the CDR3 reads TGTGCCAGCAGCTCCCGACAGGGTGCCGGGGAGCTGTTTTTT.

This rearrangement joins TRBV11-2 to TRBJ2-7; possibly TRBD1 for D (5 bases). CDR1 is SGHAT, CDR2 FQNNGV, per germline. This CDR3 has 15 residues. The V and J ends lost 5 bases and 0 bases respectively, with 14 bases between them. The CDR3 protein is CASSRRQTSSYEQYF. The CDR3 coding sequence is TGTGCCAGCAGCCGCCGACAGACGAGCTCCTACGAGCAGTACTTC.

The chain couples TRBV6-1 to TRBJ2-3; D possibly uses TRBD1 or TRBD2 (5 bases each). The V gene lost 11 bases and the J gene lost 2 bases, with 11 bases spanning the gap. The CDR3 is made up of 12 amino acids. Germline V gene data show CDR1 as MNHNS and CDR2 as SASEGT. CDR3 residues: CAARGDTDTQYF. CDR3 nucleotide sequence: TGTGCCGCCCGAGGGGACACAGATACGCAGTATTTT.

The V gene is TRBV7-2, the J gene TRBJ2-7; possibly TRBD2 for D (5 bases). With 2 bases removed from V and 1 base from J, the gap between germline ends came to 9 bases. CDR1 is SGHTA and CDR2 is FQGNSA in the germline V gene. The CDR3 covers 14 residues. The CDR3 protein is CASSLTRSSYEQYF. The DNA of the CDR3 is TGTGCCAGCAGCTTAACTAGGTCATCCTACGAGCAGTACTTC.

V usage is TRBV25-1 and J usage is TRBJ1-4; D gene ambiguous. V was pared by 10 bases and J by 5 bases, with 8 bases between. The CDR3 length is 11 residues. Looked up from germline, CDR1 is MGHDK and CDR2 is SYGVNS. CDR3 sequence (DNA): TGTGCCACCGCAATGAATGAAAAACTGTTTTTT. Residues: CATAMNEKLFF.

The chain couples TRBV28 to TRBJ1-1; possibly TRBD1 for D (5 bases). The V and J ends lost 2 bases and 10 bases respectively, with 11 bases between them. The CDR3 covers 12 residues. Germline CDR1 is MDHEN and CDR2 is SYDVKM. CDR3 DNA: TGTGCCAGCAGTTTAGCCCAGGGTGGAGCTTTCTTT. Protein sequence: CASSLAQGGAFF.

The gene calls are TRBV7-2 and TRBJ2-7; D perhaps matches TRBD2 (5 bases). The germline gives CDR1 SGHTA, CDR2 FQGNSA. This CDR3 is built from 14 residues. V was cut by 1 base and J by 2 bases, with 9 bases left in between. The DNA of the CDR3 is TGTGCCAGCAGCTTAGTCCTAGCCCCCTACGAGCAGTACTTC. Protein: CASSLVLAPYEQYF.

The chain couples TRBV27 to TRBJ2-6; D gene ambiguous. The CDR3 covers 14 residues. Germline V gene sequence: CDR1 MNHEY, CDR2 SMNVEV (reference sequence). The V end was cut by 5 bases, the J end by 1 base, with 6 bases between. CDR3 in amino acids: CASSPSSGANVLTF. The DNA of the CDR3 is TGTGCCAGCAGTCCATCGTCTGGGGCCAACGTCCTGACTTTC.

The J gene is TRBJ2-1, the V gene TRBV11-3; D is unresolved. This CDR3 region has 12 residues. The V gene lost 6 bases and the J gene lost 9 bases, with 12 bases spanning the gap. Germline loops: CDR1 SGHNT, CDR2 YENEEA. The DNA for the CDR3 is TGTGCCAGCAGTCTCCACCCCGGTGAGCAGTTCTTC. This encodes CASSLHPGEQFF.

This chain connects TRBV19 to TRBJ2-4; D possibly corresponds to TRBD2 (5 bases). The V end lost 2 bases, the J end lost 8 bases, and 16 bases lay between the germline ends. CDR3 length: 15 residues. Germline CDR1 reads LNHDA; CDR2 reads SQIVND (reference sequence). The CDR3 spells CASSIQSGSWDIQYF. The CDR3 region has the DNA TGTGCCAGTAGTATACAATCGGGGAGTTGGGACATTCAGTACTTC.

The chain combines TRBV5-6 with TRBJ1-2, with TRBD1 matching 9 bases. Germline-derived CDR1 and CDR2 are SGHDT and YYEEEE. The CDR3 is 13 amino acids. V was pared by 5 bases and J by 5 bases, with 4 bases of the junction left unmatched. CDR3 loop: CASRPQGAYGYTF. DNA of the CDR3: TGTGCCAGCAGACCACAGGGGGCTTATGGCTACACCTTC.

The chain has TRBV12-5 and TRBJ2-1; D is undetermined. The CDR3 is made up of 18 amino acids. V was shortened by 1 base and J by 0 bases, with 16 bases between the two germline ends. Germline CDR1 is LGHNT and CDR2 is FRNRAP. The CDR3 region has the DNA TGTGCTAGTGGTTTGGACACAAAGACGGGCGACTCCTACAATGAGCAGTTCTTC. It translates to CASGLDTKTGDSYNEQFF.

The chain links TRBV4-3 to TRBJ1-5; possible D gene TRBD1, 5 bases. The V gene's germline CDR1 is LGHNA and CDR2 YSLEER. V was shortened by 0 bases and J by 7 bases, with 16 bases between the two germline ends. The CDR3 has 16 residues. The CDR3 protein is CASSQDTGQGGQPQHF. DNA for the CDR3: TGCGCCAGCAGCCAAGATACGGGTCAGGGCGGGCAGCCCCAGCATTTT.